This note documents a single T cell receptor beta chain sequence. Enrollees, about 18 to 90 years old, lived in about two dozen US areas. This sample stems from a study of blood T cell repertoires in COVID-19. Across the study: The United States, Italy and Spain were the sources of the acute and convalescent COVID-19 samples. Nucleic acid was either cDNA or gDNA, and it came from T cells, B-cell-depleted T cells, or PBMCs.

CDR1 and CDR2 from the germline V gene are SGHNT and YYREEE (reference sequence). The CDR3 runs to 16 residues. With 4 bases removed from V and 0 bases from J, the gap between germline ends came to 14 bases. Original analysis: Researchers report that nucleated cell counts were estimated from reference gene primer amplification. Sequencing used immunoSEQ multiplex PCR; TCRdb keeps in-frame clones, though not all of them. Clone size and the V and J calls come from that table; the DNA yielded D and trimming. The top ten hold approximately 7.6% of the sample, which has 200,000 or so clones, about 80% seen once.

The chain uses TRBV5-4 and TRBJ1-3; tentatively, D is TRBD1 (5 bases). This TCR was sampled from a man aged 40-49 years who had recovered from COVID-19. Sequencing was performed on PBMCs or T cells enriched from blood (not recorded which). The CDR3 sequence is CASSPGVQISGNTIYF. CDR3 in DNA: TGTGCCAGCAGCCCGGGGGTACAGATCTCTGGAAACACCATATATTTT. Complete variable domain (other parts from reference TRBV5-4 and TRBJ1-3): ETGVTQSPTHLIKTRGQQVTLRCSSQSGHNTVSWYQQALGQGPQFIFQYYREEENGRGNFPPRFSGLQFPNYSSELNVNALELDDSALYLCASSPGVQISGNTIYFGEGSWLTVV.